This TCR beta chain was captured by sequencing in a study of cytomegalovirus exposure and HLA in healthy donors. Notes on the study in general: In a later analysis, HLA-associated beta chains showed higher expansion and lower generation probabilities than comparable chains. There were three CMV-associated chains whose specificity for CMV antigens was confirmed in vitro. It emerged from a later analysis that several of the most significant clusters appeared to be linked to common viral pathogens.

The CDR3 has 14 amino acids. The V end lost 7 bases, the J end lost 8 bases, and 17 bases lay between the germline ends. Germline V CDR1 and CDR2: SNHLY, FYNNEI. As regards this clone: The target antigen is unknown.

Researchers ran the PCR with 60 Vbeta and 13 Jbeta primers. The protocol was immunoSEQ multiplex PCR, while the TCRdb copy is restricted to in-frame clones and leaves out a portion. Among about 82,000 clones, around 76% were seen once, and the ten largest hold roughly 6.2%. Sequenced input: PBMCs. The sequence came from a woman between 45 and 60 years old in good health and CMV-seropositive. The rearrangement links TRBV2 to TRBJ1-4, with a possible D match to TRBD1 (6 bases). The CDR3 bases are TGTGCCAGCACCGAGGGGGTAGTGAGCGAAAAACTGTTTTTT. Residues: CASTEGVVSEKLFF.